These 18 T cell receptor beta chains were all obtained from the same sample, sequenced in a study of blood T cell repertoires in COVID-19. TCRdb's copy holds only in-frame clones and misses some; the assay was immunoSEQ multiplex PCR. In the table there are around 60,000 clones, 80% to 90% of which are singletons. The sample was peripheral blood. Receptor source: a woman aged 60-75 years with COVID-19, enrolled during active disease.

The gene calls are TRBV30 and TRBJ1-5; 9 nucleotides agree with TRBD1. This CDR3 is 12 amino acids long. Trimming cost V 6 bases and J 6 bases; bases outside gene matches: 3. Per the germline V gene, CDR1 is GTSNPN and CDR2 is SVGIG (reference sequence). The CDR3 DNA sequence: TGTGCCTGTGGGACAGGGTTTCAGCCCCAGCATTTT. It translates to CACGTGFQPQHF.

This clone was recorded a few times. The chain employs TRBV4-1 and TRBJ1-5; 9 bases fit TRBD1. In germline, CDR1 is MGHRA, CDR2 YSYEKL. V shed 1 base and J 2 bases; nucleotides not matched to a gene: 9. This CDR3 region has 18 residues. CDR3 sequence (DNA): TGCGCCAGCAGCCAAGCGGAACAGGGGGCGCGTCGCAATCAGCCCCAGCATTTT. Translated, it gives CASSQAEQGARRNQPQHF.

The gene calls are TRBV5-1 and TRBJ1-1; 7 bases map to TRBD1. This CDR3 has 15 residues. V dropped 4 bases and J dropped 6; count of bases not matched to a gene: 12. Germline lookup yields CDR1 SGHRS and CDR2 YFSETQ. CDR3 sequence (DNA): TGCGCCAGCAGCGCCCGGGACAGATTCGTCCCTGAAGCTTTCTTT. Residues: CASSARDRFVPEAFF.

The chain uses TRBV28 and TRBJ2-1; weak D call: TRBD1 (6 bases). The CDR3 is 16 residues long. The germline V and J ends were trimmed by 6 bases and 6 bases, with 21 bases remaining between them. Germline CDR1 reads MDHEN; CDR2 reads SYDVKM. CDR3 residues: CASRDLLRTVGNEQFF. The CDR3 coding sequence is TGTGCCAGCAGGGACCTCCTAAGGACAGTCGGCAATGAGCAGTTCTTC.

This rearrangement joins TRBV5-1 to TRBJ2-5, with TRBD2 matching 7 bases. The germline gives CDR1 SGHRS, CDR2 YFSETQ. The CDR3 length is 14 residues. The V segment lost 7 bases and the J segment 4 bases; nucleotides outside the gene matches: 10. Here the CDR3 reads CASSAGGSGETQYF. The CDR3 coding sequence is TGCGCCAGCTCTGCCGGCGGGAGTGGAGAGACCCAGTACTTC.

The chain links TRBV2 to TRBJ1-5; tentatively, D is TRBD1 (6 bases). This CDR3 comprises 15 residues. V lost 2 bases and J 1 base, leaving 9 bases between the germline ends. Looked up from germline, CDR1 is SNHLY and CDR2 is FYNNEI. The CDR3 bases are TGTGCCAGCAGTGAAAGGGGGATCAGCAATCAGCCCCAGCATTTT. Translating it yields CASSERGISNQPQHF.

The rearrangement links TRBV10-3 to TRBJ2-5; D not certain. The CDR3 is 14 residues long. Germline loops: CDR1 ENHRY, CDR2 SYGVKD. Trimming cost V 6 bases and J 5 bases, with 16 bases left between them. The CDR3 protein is CAIRSQQIGETQYF. Written as DNA, the CDR3 is TGTGCCATCAGAAGCCAACAAATCGGGGAGACCCAGTACTTC.

J is TRBJ1-1 and V is TRBV30; D might be TRBD1 (5 bases). Germline assignment: CDR1 GTSNPN and CDR2 SVGIG (reference sequence). The CDR3 is 15 residues long. Deletions cut 4 bases from V and 2 bases from J, with 17 bases between. The CDR3 region has the DNA TGTGCCTGGAACGTCGGAGGGGCGGGAAACACTGAAGCTTTCTTT. It is translated as CAWNVGGAGNTEAFF.

The chain recombines TRBV12-3 or TRBV12-4 with TRBJ1-4, with D unclear. V lost 3 bases, J lost 8 bases, and 7 bases lay in between. The CDR3 has 12 residues. CDR3: CASSLGREKLFF. The CDR3 bases are TGTGCCAGCAGTTTGGGGAGGGAAAAACTGTTTTTT.

The genes are TRBV10-3 and TRBJ1-6; D gene uncertain. Germline V lookup: CDR1 ENHRY, CDR2 SYGVKD. Between the trimmed V and J ends, which lost 2 bases and 5 bases, there was a span of 10 bases. This CDR3 contains 15 residues. CDR3 sequence reads: CAISESGQDNSPLHF. DNA for the CDR3: TGTGCCATCAGTGAGAGTGGGCAGGATAATTCACCCCTCCACTTT.

As for this clone: The identical CDR3 is also encoded by other nucleotide sequences in the sample. The chain has TRBV7-3 and TRBJ2-5; D is possibly TRBD1 (5 bases). Trimming left V 4 bases short and J 5 bases short, with 5 bases between. The CDR3 has 11 residues. Germline V lookup: CDR1 SGHTA, CDR2 FQGTGA. In DNA form, the CDR3 reads TGTGCCAGCAGCTCAGGGGAGACCCAGTACTTC. It specifies CASSSGETQYF. Supplemented by reference TRBV7-3 and TRBJ2-5, the full variable domain reads GAGVSQTPSNKVTEKGKYVELRCDPISGHTALYWYRQSLGQGPEFLIYFQGTGAADDSGLPNDRFFAVRPEGSVSTLKIQRTERGDSAVYLCASSSGETQYFGPGTRLLVL.

The chain couples TRBV11-2 to TRBJ2-7; 9 positions match TRBD2. V shed 4 bases and J 0 bases; nucleotides not matched to a gene: 7. Germline V gene lookup returns CDR1 SGHAT and CDR2 FQNNGV. The CDR3 is made up of 16 amino acids. The CDR3 coding sequence is TGTGCCAGCAGCTCGAGACTAGCGGAAAGCTCCTACGAGCAGTACTTC. Its protein product is CASSSRLAESSYEQYF.

The genes are TRBV7-8 and TRBJ1-1; a possible D gene is TRBD1 (5 bases). Germline CDR1 reads SGHVS; CDR2 reads FQNEAQ. There are 17 residues in the CDR3. Trimming removed 0 bases from V and 3 bases from J, with 17 bases in between. The CDR3 sequence is CASSLALRGFGDTEAFF. CDR3 nucleotide sequence: TGTGCCAGCAGCTTAGCTTTGCGGGGGTTCGGAGACACTGAAGCTTTCTTT.

The chain uses TRBV10-3 and TRBJ2-7; 10 bases map to TRBD1. The germline gives CDR1 ENHRY, CDR2 SYGVKD. The CDR3 covers 14 residues. V was clipped by 6 bases and J by 4 bases; unmatched bases: 6. CDR3 region: CAIRGDRGSYEQYF. The CDR3, as DNA: TGTGCCATCAGAGGGGACAGGGGATCGTACGAGCAGTACTTC.

The chain carries TRBV7-2 and TRBJ1-5, with a weak D call TRBD1 (5 bases). CDR3 length: 15 amino acids. The ends were cut back, 3 bases at V and 2 bases at J, with 11 bases in the middle. Per germline, CDR1 SGHTA and CDR2 FQGNSA. The CDR3 spells CASSFVGAGNQPQHF. CDR3 in DNA: TGTGCCAGCAGCTTCGTAGGGGCAGGCAATCAGCCCCAGCATTTT.

The genes are TRBV2 and TRBJ1-5, with D possibly being TRBD1 (5 bases). The V and J ends lost 5 bases and 3 bases respectively, with 14 bases between them. Germline CDR1 and CDR2: SNHLY and FYNNEI. The length of the CDR3 is 15 residues. The CDR3: CASSREGLTNQPQHF. As DNA, the CDR3 is TGTGCCAGCAGTAGGGAGGGACTTACCAATCAGCCCCAGCATTTT.

The chain employs TRBV6-5 and TRBJ1-1, with unresolved D. The germline gives CDR1 MNHEY, CDR2 SVGAGI. The CDR3 extends over 12 amino acids. V was pared by 11 bases and J by 1 base, with 11 bases between. CDR3: CAATSGNTEAFF. Here the CDR3 DNA reads TGTGCCGCCACGTCGGGGAACACTGAAGCTTTCTTT.

This chain uses TRBV4-1 with TRBJ1-6; TRBD1 matches at 7 bases. The CDR3 is 17 residues long. J was trimmed by 10 bases and V by 4 bases; bases with no gene match: 16. Germline loops: CDR1 MGHRA, CDR2 YSYEKL. The CDR3 spells CASSLRNPRTGDSPLHF. The CDR3 coding sequence is TGCGCCAGCAGCCTCCGAAACCCTAGGACAGGAGACTCACCCCTCCACTTT.